These T cell receptor beta chains were read from a single sample in a study of blood T cell repertoires in COVID-19. Clones were read by immunoSEQ multiplex PCR, and TCRdb kept only the in-frame ones, dropping some. The repertoire holds 100,000 to 150,000 clones, 60% to 80% seen once, with approximately 5.9% in the top ten. The material sequenced was peripheral blood. These receptors were obtained from an elderly man with COVID-19, enrolled during active disease. CDR3s include the opening cysteine and the closing phenylalanine or tryptophan. The order of the fields is D gene, V gene, clone size, J gene, CDR3 protein, CDR3 DNA. D genes are given only for firm matches. Not all rows give a size; the values are once, few, many and, for expanded clones, a class.

>TRBD1|TRBV4-1|NA|TRBJ2-7
CASSQVSDRVVPPGDYEQYF
TGCGCCAGCAGCCAGGTTTCGGACAGGGTGGTTCCTCCCGGGGACTACGAGCAGTACTTC
>NA|TRBV14|NA|TRBJ2-7
CASSQVRGAGEQYF
TGTGCCAGCAGCCAAGTGCGAGGGGCGGGAGAGCAGTACTTC
>TRBD2|TRBV28|NA|TRBJ2-7
CASCPVGAGGYEQYF
TGTGCCAGCTGCCCAGTCGGAGCGGGAGGATACGAGCAGTACTTC
>TRBD1|TRBV6-5|NA|TRBJ2-7
CASSSDRFSYEQYF
TGTGCCAGCAGTTCGGACAGGTTTTCCTACGAGCAGTACTTC
>TRBD1|TRBV6-5|NA|TRBJ1-2
CASSYPRAGGHYGYTF
TGTGCCAGCAGTTACCCCCGGGCAGGGGGCCACTATGGCTACACCTTC
>TRBD1|TRBV7-9|NA|TRBJ1-4
CASSYGTGESEKLFF
TGTGCCAGCAGCTACGGGACAGGTGAAAGTGAAAAACTGTTTTTT
>NA|TRBV28|NA|TRBJ1-1
CASSQIQAFF
TGTGCCAGCAGCCAGATCCAAGCTTTCTTT
>TRBD1|TRBV19|NA|TRBJ2-1
CASSTDRGSNEQFF
TGTGCCAGTAGTACGGACAGGGGGTCAAATGAGCAGTTCTTC
>NA|TRBV7-9|NA|TRBJ2-5
CASSLVVGAETQYF
TGTGCCAGCAGCTTAGTGGTAGGGGCAGAGACCCAGTACTTC
>TRBD2|TRBV4-1|once|TRBJ2-7
CASSQDRRGSRDEQYF
TGCGCCAGCAGCCAAGATCGGCGCGGGAGTCGGGACGAGCAGTACTTC
>NA|TRBV5-4|NA|TRBJ2-3
CASSPGRLATDTQYF
TGTGCCAGCAGCCCTGGAAGGCTAGCGACAGATACGCAGTATTTT
>NA|TRBV3-1/TRBV3-2|NA|TRBJ1-2
CASSQGSTNYGYTF
TGTGCCAGCAGCCAAGGTTCCACTAACTATGGCTACACCTTC
>NA|TRBV2|NA|TRBJ1-2
CASRVRYGGYTF
TGTGCCAGCAGAGTCCGTTATGGCGGCTACACCTTC
>NA|TRBV12-3/TRBV12-4|NA|TRBJ1-1
CASSFGGNTEAFF
TGTGCCAGCAGTTTCGGGGGGAACACTGAAGCTTTCTTT
>NA|TRBV18|NA|TRBJ2-7
CASSPTQGIHEQYF
TGTGCCAGCTCACCGACTCAGGGAATACACGAGCAGTACTTC
>NA|TRBV7-8|NA|TRBJ1-4
CASSRTGGEKLFF
TGTGCCAGCAGCCGGACCGGGGGTGAAAAACTGTTTTTT
>TRBD1|TRBV2|NA|TRBJ1-2
CASSPGQDYGYTF
TGTGCCAGCAGTCCCGGACAGGACTATGGCTACACCTTC
>TRBD2|TRBV10-3|NA|TRBJ2-7
CAIRRTSGTYEQYF
TGTGCCATCCGTCGGACTAGCGGTACCTACGAGCAGTACTTC
>NA|TRBV5-4|NA|TRBJ1-2
CASSLGAGPNYGYTF
TGTGCCAGCAGCTTGGGGGCAGGGCCTAACTATGGCTACACCTTC
>NA|TRBV28|once|TRBJ1-5
CASSLEGINQPQHF
TGTGCCAGCAGTTTAGAGGGTATCAATCAGCCCCAGCATTTT
>NA|TRBV19|NA|TRBJ1-1
CASSQIGQRNEAFF
TGTGCCAGTAGCCAAATCGGACAGCGAAATGAAGCTTTCTTT
>TRBD2|TRBV28|NA|TRBJ2-1
CASRGSGRYEQFF
TGTGCCAGCAGGGGTAGCGGGAGATATGAGCAGTTCTTC